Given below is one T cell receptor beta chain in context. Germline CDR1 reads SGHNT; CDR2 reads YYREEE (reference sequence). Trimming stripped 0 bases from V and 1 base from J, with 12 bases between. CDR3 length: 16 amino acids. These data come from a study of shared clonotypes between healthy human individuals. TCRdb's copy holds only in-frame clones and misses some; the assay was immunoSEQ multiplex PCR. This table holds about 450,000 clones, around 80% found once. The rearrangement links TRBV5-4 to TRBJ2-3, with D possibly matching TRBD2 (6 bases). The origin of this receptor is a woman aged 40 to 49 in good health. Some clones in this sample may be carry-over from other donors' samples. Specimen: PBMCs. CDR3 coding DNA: TGTGCCAGCAGCTTGGATGCCGGGAGTCGCACAGATACGCAGTATTTT. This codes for CASSLDAGSRTDTQYF.